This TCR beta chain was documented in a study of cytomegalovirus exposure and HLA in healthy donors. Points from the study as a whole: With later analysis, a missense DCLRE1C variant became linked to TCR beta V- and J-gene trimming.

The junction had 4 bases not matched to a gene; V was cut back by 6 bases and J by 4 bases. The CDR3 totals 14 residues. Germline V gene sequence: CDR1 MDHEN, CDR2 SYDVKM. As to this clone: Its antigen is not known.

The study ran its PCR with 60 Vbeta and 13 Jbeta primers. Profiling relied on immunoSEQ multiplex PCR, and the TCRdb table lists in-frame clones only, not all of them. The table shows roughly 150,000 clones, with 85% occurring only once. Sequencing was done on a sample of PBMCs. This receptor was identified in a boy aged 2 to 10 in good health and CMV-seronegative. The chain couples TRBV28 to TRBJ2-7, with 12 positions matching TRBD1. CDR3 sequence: CASSRDRGLYEQYV. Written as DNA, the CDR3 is TGTGCCAGCAGCCGGGACAGGGGGCTTTACGAGCAGTACGTC.